The clone carrying this T cell receptor (beta chain) occurred once. Its antigen remains unknown. The CDR3 runs to 15 residues. The ends lost 4 bases at V and 2 bases at J; junction bases unmatched: 5. Germline assignment: CDR1 SGHRS and CDR2 YFSETQ. The PCR had 60 Vbeta and 13 Jbeta primers. TCRdb keeps only in-frame clones here, not all; method: immunoSEQ multiplex PCR. The sample lists roughly 180,000 clones, approximately 80% occurring once. The data were taken from a study of cytomegalovirus exposure and HLA in healthy donors. Study-level points and caveats: Later analysis indicated greater clonal expansion among HLA-associated TCR beta chains than among equally common other chains.

The sequence came from a woman younger than 35 in good health and CMV-seronegative. The sample was PBMCs. The rearrangement links TRBV5-1 to TRBJ2-5; the match to TRBD2 covers 10 bases. CDR3 residues: CASSRGLAAQETQYF. CDR3 coding DNA: TGCGCCAGCAGCCGAGGACTAGCGGCTCAAGAGACCCAGTACTTC.